The T cell receptor (beta chain) described here comes from a study of early T cells in non-severe SARS-CoV-2 infection. In the study overall: The chains were unpaired, and the sequenced material was bulk RNA from unsorted whole blood.

Individual cDNA molecules were tagged with unique molecular identifiers, the study reported. TCRdb used MiXCR to reprocess the 5' RACE reads, holding one entry per CDR3 protein. The sample carries around 83,000 distinct CDR3 sequences, 12% recorded once. This CDR3 has 16 residues. The germline V gene encodes CDR1 SSHAT and CDR2 FNYEAQ (reference sequence). The study, taken as a whole, reports: The VDJdb matching leaned toward anti-spike CD8 responses and overlooked private and CD4 specificities.

About this clonotype itself: Its antigen is as yet unknown. Germline and junction disagree at one end, which may indicate a read error.

This chain links TRBV7-7 with TRBJ2-5; 14 bases fit TRBD2. The TCR originated in an adult who was a healthcare worker with PCR-confirmed SARS-CoV-2 infection or an uninfected control (not recorded which). Sequences were derived from whole blood, sampled at baseline. Here the CDR3 reads CASSPRTSGRPETQYF. CDR3 coding DNA: TGTGCTAGCAGCCCACGGACTAGCGGGAGGCCCGAGACCCAGTACTTC.